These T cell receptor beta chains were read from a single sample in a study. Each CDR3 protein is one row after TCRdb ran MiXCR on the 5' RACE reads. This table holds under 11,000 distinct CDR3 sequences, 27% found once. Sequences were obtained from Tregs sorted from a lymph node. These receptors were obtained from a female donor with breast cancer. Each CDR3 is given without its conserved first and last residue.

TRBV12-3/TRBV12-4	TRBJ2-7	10	ASSLDNYEQY
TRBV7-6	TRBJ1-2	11	ASSLGQSYGYT
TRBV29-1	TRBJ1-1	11	SVATGAVTEAF
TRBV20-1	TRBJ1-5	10	SAGDWGQPQH
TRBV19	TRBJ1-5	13	ASSAGQGPNQPQY
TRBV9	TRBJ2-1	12	ASSRTDGYNEQF
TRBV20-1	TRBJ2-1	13	SAREAGSSYNEQF
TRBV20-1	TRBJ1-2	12	SALGAGVNYGYT
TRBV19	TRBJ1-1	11	ASSMAPETEAF
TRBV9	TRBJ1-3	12	ASSPDSSGNTIY
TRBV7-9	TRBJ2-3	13	ASSRDYPPTDTQY
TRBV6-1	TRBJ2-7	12	ASSELAGVYEQY
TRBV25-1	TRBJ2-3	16	AGSESGTSGSRTDTQY
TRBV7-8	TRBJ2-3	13	ASSLAPGSTDTQY
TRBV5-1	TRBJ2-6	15	AGSSAPRRSGANVLT
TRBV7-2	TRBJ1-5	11	ASSSGLSQPQH
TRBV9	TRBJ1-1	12	ASSVVPDDTEAF
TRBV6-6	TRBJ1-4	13	ASSAGGATNEKLF
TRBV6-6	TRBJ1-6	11	ASSPTENSPLH
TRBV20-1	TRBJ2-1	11	SALKGSYNVQF
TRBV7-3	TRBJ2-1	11	ASSLRGLAEQF
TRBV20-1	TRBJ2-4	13	SAIHEHAAKNIQY
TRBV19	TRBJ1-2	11	ASSLDRGNGYT
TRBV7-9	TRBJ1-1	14	ASSLGMKGTNTEAF
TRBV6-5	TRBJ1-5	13	ASRETTGSNQPQH
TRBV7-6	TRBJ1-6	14	ASSLGNRGYNSPLH
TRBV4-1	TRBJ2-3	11	ASSHGVGGTQY
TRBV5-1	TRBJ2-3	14	ASSPDSGGTADTQY
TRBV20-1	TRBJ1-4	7	SASAKLS
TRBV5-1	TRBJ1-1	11	ASSLTGQTEAF
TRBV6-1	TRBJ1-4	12	ASSPETSREKLF
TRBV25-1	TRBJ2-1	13	ASSPRGFTYNVQF
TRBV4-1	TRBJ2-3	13	ASSLGTTSTDTQY
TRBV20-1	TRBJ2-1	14	SARDGLAEPYNEQF
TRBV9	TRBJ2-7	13	ASSVTSGSGYEQH
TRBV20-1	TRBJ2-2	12	SATSGANTGELF
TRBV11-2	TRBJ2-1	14	ASSVRRDWNYNEQF
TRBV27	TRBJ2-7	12	ASSPQDRSYEQY
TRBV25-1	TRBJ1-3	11	ASSSPSGNTIY
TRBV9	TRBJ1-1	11	ASSGVGYTEAF
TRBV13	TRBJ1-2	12	ASSLGGPNYGYT
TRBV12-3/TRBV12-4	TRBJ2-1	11	ASSLGEIHEQF
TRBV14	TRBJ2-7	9	ASSQAYEQY
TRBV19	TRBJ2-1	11	ASTGIRYNEQF
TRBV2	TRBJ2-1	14	ASSEGLAGGLNEQF
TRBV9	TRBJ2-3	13	ASSVVSGSADTQY
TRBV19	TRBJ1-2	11	ASSMRQGYGYT
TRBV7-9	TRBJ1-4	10	ASSLVSEKLF
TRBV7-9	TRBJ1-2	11	ASSSGAESGYT
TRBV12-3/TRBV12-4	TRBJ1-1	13	ASSLRTGVNTEAF
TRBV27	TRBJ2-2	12	ASSWAQGTGELF
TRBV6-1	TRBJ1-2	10	ASMDPGVGYT